The rows below give T cell receptor beta chains drawn from one sample of a study of response to subunit inactivated influenza vaccine. Using its own MiXCR run on the RT-PCR reads, TCRdb lists one record per CDR3 protein. The sample has about 540,000 distinct CDR3 sequences; 20% to 25% are singletons. These data also featured in a second study, about T cells expressing NK-cell markers.

The source was CD4+ T cells sorted from PBMCs, collected less than 13 days after vaccination. The receptors come from a man aged 50 to 59 who received an inactivated influenza vaccine. The CDR3 runs from the conserved cysteine through the conserved F or W. A D gene is named only where the DNA matches it firmly. Some rows mark clone size as missing; the rest say once, few, many or name a class of expanded clone.

v_call	j_call	d_call	cdr3_length	clone_size	cdr3_aa	cdr3_nt
TRBV10-3	TRBJ2-1	-	13	-	CATREPAYNEQFF	TGTGCCACCCGGGAGCCTGCCTACAATGAGCAGTTCTTC
TRBV11-2	TRBJ1-6	-	15	few	CASSLSRGHNSPLHF	TGTGCCAGCAGCTTATCCCGGGGCCATAATTCACCCCTCCACTTT
TRBV7-2	TRBJ2-5	TRBD1	15	-	CASSFGTGNAETQYF	TGTGCCAGCAGCTTCGGGACAGGGAACGCAGAGACCCAGTACTTC
TRBV20-1	TRBJ2-7	-	13	few	CSAAAGGPYEQYF	TGCAGTGCGGCGGCCGGGGGGCCCTACGAGCAGTACTTC
TRBV7-2	TRBJ2-7	-	15	few	CASSLSNTNRGEQYF	TGTGCCAGCAGCTTAAGCAATACGAACAGAGGGGAGCAGTACTTC
TRBV6-5	TRBJ2-3	TRBD1	14	-	CASSLDRKTDTQYF	TGTGCCAGCAGTTTGGACAGGAAAACAGATACGCAGTATTTT
TRBV7-9	TRBJ2-5	-	14	-	CASSIRQQQETQYF	TGTGCCAGCAGCATCAGACAGCAACAAGAGACCCAGTACTTC
TRBV5-5	TRBJ2-7	-	15	-	CASSLSDTASYEQYF	TGTGCCAGCAGCCTATCCGACACGGCCTCCTACGAGCAGTACTTC
TRBV12-3/TRBV12-4	TRBJ1-1	TRBD1	14	-	CASSFTTGGAEAFF	TGTGCCAGCAGTTTTACTACAGGGGGCGCAGAAGCTTTCTTT
TRBV7-9	TRBJ1-1	-	13	few	CASSDVDYTEAFF	TGTGCCAGCAGCGACGTGGATTACACTGAAGCTTTCTTT
TRBV2	TRBJ2-2	-	12	few	CASSKPQRELFF	TGTGCCAGCAGTAAACCACAGCGGGAGCTGTTTTTT
TRBV28	TRBJ1-1	TRBD1	15	few	CASSHLDRGNTEAFF	TGTGCCAGCAGCCACCTCGACAGGGGGAACACTGAAGCTTTCTTT
TRBV9	TRBJ2-1	-	14	-	CASSPTGSQVWQFF	TGTGCCAGCAGCCCTACCGGCTCGCAAGTATGGCAGTTCTTC
TRBV6-2/TRBV6-3	TRBJ2-5	-	15	few	CASSYWGIAGETQYF	TGTGCCAGCAGTTACTGGGGGATCGCGGGGGAGACCCAGTACTTC
TRBV11-2	TRBJ2-6	TRBD1	16	-	CASSPDRASGANVLTF	TGTGCCAGCAGCCCGGACAGGGCCTCTGGGGCCAACGTCCTGACTTTC
TRBV5-1	TRBJ1-6	-	13	few	CASSLVPNSPLHF	TGCGCCAGCAGCTTGGTTCCAAATTCACCCCTCCACTTT
TRBV29-1	TRBJ2-1	-	13	-	CSVDRDLYNEQFF	TGCAGCGTTGATCGGGACCTATACAATGAGCAGTTCTTC
TRBV27	TRBJ1-2	-	14	few	CASSLSGGNYGYTF	TGTGCCAGCAGTTTATCCGGGGGGAACTATGGCTACACCTTC
TRBV20-1	TRBJ2-7	-	12	once	CSASGGVNEQYF	TGCAGTGCCAGTGGAGGGGTCAACGAGCAGTACTTC
TRBV18	TRBJ2-7	TRBD1	17	-	CASSLLSGTGDPYEQYF	TGTGCCAGCTCACTCCTTTCCGGGACAGGGGATCCCTACGAGCAGTACTTC
TRBV12-3/TRBV12-4	TRBJ2-3	-	13	-	CASSDGTTDTQYF	TGTGCCAGCAGTGACGGGACGACAGATACGCAGTATTTT
TRBV5-1	TRBJ2-5	-	13	few	CASTPTSGETQYF	TGCGCCAGCACCCCGACTAGTGGAGAGACCCAGTACTTC
TRBV12-3/TRBV12-4	TRBJ1-2	-	13	-	CASSFVPSYGYTF	TGTGCCAGCAGTTTTGTGCCGTCCTATGGCTACACCTTC
TRBV10-3	TRBJ1-2	-	13	-	CAISVEGNYGYTF	TGTGCCATCAGTGTTGAAGGGAACTATGGCTACACCTTC
TRBV20-1	TRBJ2-7	-	14	few	CSAREKPQGYEQYF	TGCAGTGCTAGAGAGAAGCCCCAGGGCTACGAGCAGTACTTC
TRBV12-3/TRBV12-4	TRBJ2-7	-	14	few	CASSTTGRVRKQYF	TGTGCCAGCAGCACCACAGGGAGGGTTCGCAAGCAGTACTTC
TRBV7-3	TRBJ2-5	TRBD1	15	-	CASSQQGQGAETQYF	TGTGCCAGCAGCCAACAAGGACAGGGGGCTGAGACCCAGTACTTC
TRBV2	TRBJ1-1	-	17	-	CASKGRQGYIMNTEAFF	TGTGCCAGCAAGGGGAGGCAGGGTTATATTATGAACACTGAAGCTTTCTTT
TRBV28	TRBJ2-3	TRBD2	15	-	CASSFFGGRTDTQYF	TGTGCCAGCAGTTTCTTTGGCGGGAGAACAGATACGCAGTATTTT
TRBV12-3/TRBV12-4	TRBJ2-3	-	13	-	CASSLGALDTQYF	TGTGCCAGCAGTTTAGGGGCTTTAGATACGCAGTATTTT
TRBV28	TRBJ2-7	TRBD2	14	-	CASSLSGSKDEQYF	TGTGCCAGCAGCCTGAGCGGGAGTAAGGACGAGCAGTACTTC
TRBV7-2	TRBJ2-1	-	15	few	CASSFRRGTYNEQFF	TGTGCCAGCAGCTTTAGACGGGGTACCTACAATGAGCAGTTCTTC
TRBV7-9	TRBJ2-1	TRBD1	15	few	CASSREGTGRNEQFF	TGTGCCAGCAGCCGGGAAGGGACAGGGAGAAATGAGCAGTTCTTC
TRBV27	TRBJ2-2	-	16	few	CASSPMGRGDTGELFF	TGTGCCAGCAGCCCCATGGGGAGAGGGGACACCGGGGAGCTGTTTTTT
TRBV4-2	TRBJ1-5	TRBD1	15	-	CASSQGDRDGQPQHF	TGTGCCAGCAGCCAAGGGGACAGGGACGGTCAGCCCCAGCATTTT
TRBV4-3	TRBJ2-3	-	13	-	CASSRGTEDTQYF	TGCGCCAGCAGCCGCGGGACAGAAGATACGCAGTATTTT
TRBV27	TRBJ2-3	-	15	-	CASSLIGAGTDTQYF	TGTGCCAGCAGTTTAATCGGTGCGGGCACAGATACGCAGTATTTT
TRBV14	TRBJ2-5	TRBD1	15	few	CASSPRTGAGETQYF	TGTGCCAGCAGCCCCCGGACAGGGGCCGGCGAGACCCAGTACTTC
TRBV3-1	TRBJ2-2	-	16	few	CASSQIPDRRAGELFF	TGTGCCAGCAGCCAAATCCCCGACAGGAGGGCCGGGGAGCTGTTTTTT
TRBV7-9	TRBJ1-4	-	14	-	CASSLGISSEKLFF	TGTGCCAGCAGCTTAGGGATTTCGAGTGAAAAACTGTTTTTT
TRBV4-2	TRBJ2-5	TRBD1	15	few	CASSQGTGGQETQYF	TGTGCCAGCAGCCAAGGGACAGGGGGCCAAGAGACCCAGTACTTC
TRBV7-2	TRBJ2-4	TRBD2	14	few	CASSLAGDLNIQYF	TGTGCCAGCAGCTTGGCGGGGGATTTAAACATTCAGTACTTC